A single TCR beta chain is shown here with its context. Its antigen is still unknown. J gave up 0 bases and V 0 bases, and 13 bases lay outside the gene matches. There are 21 residues in the CDR3. The germline CDR1 and CDR2 sequences are SGHRS and YFSETQ. These data belong to a study of identical twins. General study points: Potential partial confounding of zero-insertion analyses by invariant MAIT and iNKT cells was noted. Twin-shared out-of-frame alpha sequences were enriched for low generation probability.

MiXCR, run by TCRdb on the 5' RACE reads, gives a single entry per CDR3 protein. The sample contains 690,000 or so distinct CDR3 sequences, around 6% of which appear only once. The V call is TRBV5-1, the J call TRBJ1-6, with 9 positions matching TRBD1. Material: naive T cells sorted from blood. This sequence originates from a man aged 18 to 29 in good health. In nucleotides, the CDR3 is TGCGCCAGCAGCTTGGGCCCGGGACAGGGTCCGGTGAGCTCCTATAATTCACCCCTCCACTTT. Protein product: CASSLGPGQGPVSSYNSPLHF.